A single sample is the source of the 11 T cell receptor beta chains below, sequenced in a study of post-analysis software for immune sequencing data. These receptors have no known antigen. Every TCR beta cDNA library bore unique molecular identifiers. TCRdb re-called the PCR reads with MiXCR, one entry per CDR3 protein. The sample has about half a million distinct CDR3 sequences, approximately 45% seen once. Study-level results: Patients carried 4 or 5 TRBV segments more frequently than controls did, and TRBV5-6, TRBV5-1 and TRBV20-1 were among them.

The material sequenced was blood. The receptors were gathered from a girl aged 10 to 17 with multiple sclerosis.

The chain joins TRBV20-1 to TRBJ1-2; D is unclear. CDR3 length: 15 amino acids. With 0 bases removed from V and 0 bases from J, the gap between germline ends came to 11 bases. Germline-derived CDR1 and CDR2 are DFQATT and SNEGSKA (reference sequence). The CDR3 region is CSARDPRAANYGYTF. CDR3 nucleotides: TGCAGTGCTAGAGATCCTCGGGCAGCTAACTATGGCTACACCTTC.

The V call is TRBV7-9, the J call TRBJ2-1; TRBD2 matches at 11 bases. CDR1 and CDR2 from the germline V gene are SEHNR and FQNEAQ (reference sequence). The CDR3 loop spans 15 amino acids. V lost 5 bases, J lost 6 bases, and 6 bases stayed unmatched. The CDR3 DNA follows: TGTGCCAGCAGCGCGGGACTAGCGGACCTCAATGAGCAGTTCTTC. Protein: CASSAGLADLNEQFF.

This chain joins TRBV30 and TRBJ1-1; no reliable D call. This CDR3 has 12 amino acids. Trimming left V 3 bases short and J 8 bases short, with 13 bases between. Germline V lookup: CDR1 GTSNPN, CDR2 SVGIG (reference sequence). The CDR3 region is CAWSPQGREAFF. CDR3 nucleotide sequence: TGTGCCTGGAGCCCCCAAGGGCGGGAAGCTTTCTTT.

This clonotype occurred a few times. V gene TRBV27 combines with J gene TRBJ2-3; TRBD2 is a possible D gene (6 bases). The germline V gene encodes CDR1 MNHEY and CDR2 SMNVEV (reference sequence). The length of the CDR3 is 13 residues. V dropped 10 bases and J dropped 0 bases, with 11 bases sitting between them. CDR3 sequence: CANAGCSTDTQYF. In nucleotides, the CDR3 is TGTGCCAACGCGGGGTGTAGCACAGATACGCAGTATTTT.

The rearrangement joins TRBV7-6 to TRBJ2-1, with 14 positions matching TRBD2. J was trimmed by 2 bases and V by 4 bases; bases with no gene match: 10. The CDR3 consists of 19 residues. Germline CDR1 and CDR2: SGHVS and FNYEAQ. The DNA for the CDR3 is TGTGCCAGCAGCTCCCCGTCGCAGGGACTAGCGGGAGCCTACAATGAGCAGTTCTTC. This sequence encodes CASSSPSQGLAGAYNEQFF.

Turning to this clonotype: The CDR3 does not close with the conserved phenylalanine or tryptophan, likely indicating a read error. This rearrangement joins TRBV12-3 or TRBV12-4 to TRBJ2-1, with 7 bases fitting TRBD1. The CDR3 is 15 residues long. CDR3 sequence (DNA): TGTGCCTGCAGTTTAGTTCTAACAGGGGCGGATGAGCAGTTCGTC. Translated, it gives CACSLVLTGADEQFV.

Here the CDR3 DNA reads TGCGCCAGCAGCTTACGATTAGATACGCAGTATTTT. It specifies CASSLRLDTQYF. The chain links TRBV5-1 to TRBJ2-3; D ambiguous. Trimming took off 2 bases at V and 5 bases at J, with 6 bases between the two ends. Germline lookup yields CDR1 SGHRS and CDR2 YFSETQ. This CDR3 spans 12 amino acids.

CDR3 in DNA: TGTGCCAGCAGTAAGAAGGGTTTAGGGGACTATGGCTACACCTTC. Its protein is CASSKKGLGDYGYTF. This chain uses TRBV12-3 or TRBV12-4 with TRBJ1-2; TRBD1 might be the D (5 bases). V gave up 5 bases and J gave up 3 bases, with 16 bases separating them. CDR3 length: 15 residues.

The rearrangement joins TRBV3-1 to TRBJ2-7; TRBD1 matches at 7 bases. V was pared by 5 bases and J by 3 bases, with 10 bases of the junction left unmatched. The CDR3 contains 15 residues. The germline gives CDR1 LGHDT, CDR2 YNNKEL (reference sequence). The chain's CDR3 is CASSARQGPLYEQYF. In nucleotides, the CDR3 is TGTGCCAGCAGCGCCCGACAGGGCCCCCTCTACGAGCAGTACTTC.

The J gene is TRBJ2-7, the V gene TRBV12-3 or TRBV12-4; 9 bases are shared with TRBD2. The better agreement between TRBJ2-5 and the DNA end casts doubt on the J call. This CDR3 has 14 amino acids. The CDR3 loop is CASTSSGTLKTQYF. CDR3 nucleotide sequence: TGTGCCAGCACCTCTAGCGGGACCTTGAAGACCCAGTACTTC.

This chain connects TRBV5-1 to TRBJ1-2; TRBD1 matches at 8 bases. V was clipped by 4 bases and J by 4 bases; unmatched bases: 9. The CDR3 spans 15 residues. Per germline, CDR1 SGHRS and CDR2 YFSETQ. The CDR3 loop reads CASSPEGTGVYGYTF. The CDR3 nucleotides read TGCGCCAGCAGCCCAGAGGGGACAGGAGTCTATGGCTACACCTTC.